The present T cell receptor beta chain was sequenced within a study of molecular identifiers for immune sequencing clone quantification. Each CDR3 protein gets one entry after TCRdb re-called the PCR reads with MiXCR. Among some 590,000 distinct CDR3 sequences listed, 25% were seen once. Whole-study results and caveats: Among 920,000 or so naive cells, as was reported, spiked Jurkat TCR RNA from one cell was detectable. Identical TCR molecules that share a barcode could lead to an underestimation of highly expanded clone sizes. The study found clones above 20 RNA copies held over 97% of effector molecules and under 1% in naive cells.

The CDR3 spans 11 residues. Germline CDR1 SQVTM, CDR2 ANQGSEA. With regard to this clonotype: The target antigen is unknown. A single base separates this from a much larger clone, so it may be a read error.

The sequenced material came from naive CD8+ T cells from blood, with Jurkat cell RNA spiked in. Subset meaning: FACS-sorted CD8+CD4-CCR7+CD45RA+ naive T cells. The TCR sequence derives from a human donor in good health. Some libraries in this study had Jurkat cell RNA spiked in. The rearrangement uses TRBV29-1 and TRBJ2-2; the D gene is possibly TRBD2 (6 bases). CDR3 loop: CSVNVGGELYF. The CDR3 nucleotides are TGCAGCGTGAATGTTGGCGGGGAGCTGTATTTT.